Sequencing of this T cell receptor (beta chain) was carried out in a study of T cell changes during pregnancy in multiple sclerosis (dated by TCRdb to between 2018 and 2021). Looking at the study overall: In women with multiple sclerosis, the researchers looked at how the T cell repertoire shifted as pregnancy progressed.

The CDR3 runs 16 amino acids, cysteine and phenylalanine included. Left in the record is the CDR3 DNA by itself, 48 bases read in frame from the first base. The germline V gene sets CDR1 to SGHTA and CDR2 to FQGTGA. Trimming leaves V shorter by 5 bases and J shorter by 4 bases, with the junction holding 12 bases beyond the gene matches. This clone was observed a few times. No cognate antigen has been identified for it. The sample holds no much larger clone one base away, and base qualities are not on file. Library preparation was by the immunoSEQ multiplex PCR assay. Entries here come from immuneACCESS through TCRdb and include only in-frame sequences with V and J called. Some clones fail to appear in such tables; in the studies checked, an unresolved V gene covers under half of the shortfall, and the cause of the remainder is unknown. A total of 30,000 to 45,000 clones appear in this sample, under 95% of them only once. The top ten constitute 13% of the sample.

Recombination connected TRBV7-3 to TRBJ2-5, and 8 bases in between align with TRBD2. The clonotype originates from a female donor with multiple sclerosis, enrolled in a pregnancy study. The sample here was CD8+ T cells from peripheral blood mononuclear cells, taken in the first trimester of pregnancy. The DNA is TGTGCCAGCAGCCCACTCGGGGGGGCCGTGGGAGAGACCCAGTACTTC. Its protein product is CASSPLGGAVGETQYF. Beyond the CDR3, the reference TRBV7-3 and TRBJ2-5 genes provide the residues; the full variable domain reads: GAGVSQTPSNKVTEKGKYVELRCDPISGHTALYWYRQSLGQGPEFLIYFQGTGAADDSGLPNDRFFAVRPEGSVSTLKIQRTERGDSAVYLCASSPLGGAVGETQYFGPGTRLLVL.